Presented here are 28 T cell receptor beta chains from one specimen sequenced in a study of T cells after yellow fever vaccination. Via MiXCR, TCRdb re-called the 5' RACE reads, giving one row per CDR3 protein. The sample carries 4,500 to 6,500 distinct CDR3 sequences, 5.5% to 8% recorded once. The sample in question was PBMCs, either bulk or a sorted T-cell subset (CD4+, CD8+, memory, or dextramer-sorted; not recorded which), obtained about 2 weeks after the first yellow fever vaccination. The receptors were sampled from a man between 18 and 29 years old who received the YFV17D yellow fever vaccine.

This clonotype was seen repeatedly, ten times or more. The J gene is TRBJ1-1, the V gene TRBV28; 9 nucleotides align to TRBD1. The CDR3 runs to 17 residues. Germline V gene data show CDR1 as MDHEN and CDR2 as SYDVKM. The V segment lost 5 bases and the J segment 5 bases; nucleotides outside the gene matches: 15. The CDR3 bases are TGTGCCAGCAGTCCCCCCGGGACAGGGTCTGGAGATACTGAAGCTTTCTTT. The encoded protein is CASSPPGTGSGDTEAFF.

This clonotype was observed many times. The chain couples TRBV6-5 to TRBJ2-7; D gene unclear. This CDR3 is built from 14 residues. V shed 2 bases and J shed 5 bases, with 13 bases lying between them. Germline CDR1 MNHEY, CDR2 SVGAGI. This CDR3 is CASSYNFLADEQYF. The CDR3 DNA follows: TGTGCCAGCAGTTACAACTTTTTAGCCGACGAGCAGTACTTC.

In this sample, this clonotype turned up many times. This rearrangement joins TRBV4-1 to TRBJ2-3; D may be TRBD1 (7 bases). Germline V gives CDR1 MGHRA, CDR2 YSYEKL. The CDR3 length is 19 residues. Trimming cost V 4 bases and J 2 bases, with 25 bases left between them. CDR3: CASSLRDRPTGAYTDTQYF. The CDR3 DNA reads TGCGCCAGCAGCCTCCGGGACAGACCCACGGGGGCCTACACAGATACGCAGTATTTT.

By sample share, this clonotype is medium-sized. The CDR3 DNA reads TGTGCCAGCAGCCACCGGGACAGCCCCTCTGGAAACACCATATATTTT. Its translation: CASSHRDSPSGNTIYF. The rearrangement uses TRBV4-2 and TRBJ1-3; 7 bases line up with TRBD1. The CDR3 loop spans 16 amino acids. V gave up 3 bases and J gave up 0 bases; unmatched junction bases: 5. Germline loops: CDR1 LGHNA, CDR2 YNFKEQ.

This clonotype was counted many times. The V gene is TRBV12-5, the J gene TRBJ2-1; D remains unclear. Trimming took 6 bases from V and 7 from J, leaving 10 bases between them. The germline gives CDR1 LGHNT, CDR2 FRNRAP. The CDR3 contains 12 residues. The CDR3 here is CASGLGRNEQFF. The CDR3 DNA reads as TGTGCTAGTGGGCTCGGGCGAAATGAGCAGTTCTTC.

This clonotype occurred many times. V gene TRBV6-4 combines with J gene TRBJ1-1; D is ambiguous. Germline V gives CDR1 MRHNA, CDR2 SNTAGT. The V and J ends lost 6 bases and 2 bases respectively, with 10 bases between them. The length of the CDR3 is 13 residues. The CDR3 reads CASSARENTEAFF. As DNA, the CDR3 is TGTGCCAGCAGCGCTCGGGAAAACACTGAAGCTTTCTTT.

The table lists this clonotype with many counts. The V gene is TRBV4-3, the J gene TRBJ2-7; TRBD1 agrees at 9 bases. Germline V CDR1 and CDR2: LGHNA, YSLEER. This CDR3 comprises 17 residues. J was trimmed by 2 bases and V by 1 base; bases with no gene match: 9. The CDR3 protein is CASSQALLDRGPYEQYF. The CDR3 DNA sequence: TGCGCCAGCAGCCAAGCCTTATTGGACAGGGGACCCTACGAGCAGTACTTC.

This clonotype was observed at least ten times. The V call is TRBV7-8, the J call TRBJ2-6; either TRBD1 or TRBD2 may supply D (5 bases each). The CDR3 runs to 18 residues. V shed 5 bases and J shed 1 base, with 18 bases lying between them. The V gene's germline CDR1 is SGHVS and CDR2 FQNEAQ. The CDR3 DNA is TGTGCCAGCAGCAGAGGGGAGCCAGGCAGTTCTGGGGCCAACGTCCTGACTTTC. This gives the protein CASSRGEPGSSGANVLTF.

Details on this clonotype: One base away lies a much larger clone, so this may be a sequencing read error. CDR3 sequence: CGSSYEGGGVEYGYTF. In nucleotides, the CDR3 is TGTGGCAGCAGTTACGAGGGAGGAGGGGTGGAGTATGGCTACACCTTC. The gene calls are TRBV6-5 and TRBJ1-2, with TRBD1 as a possible D gene (5 bases). CDR3 length: 16 amino acids. Germline values: CDR1 MNHEY, CDR2 SVGAGI.

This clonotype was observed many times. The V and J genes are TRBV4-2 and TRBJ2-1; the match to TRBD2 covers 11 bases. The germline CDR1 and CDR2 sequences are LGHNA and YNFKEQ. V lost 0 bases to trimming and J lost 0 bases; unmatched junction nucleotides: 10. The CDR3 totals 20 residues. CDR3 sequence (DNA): TGTGCCAGCAGCCAAGACGCGGTAGCGGGGGGGGTGAGCTCCTACAATGAGCAGTTCTTC. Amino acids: CASSQDAVAGGVSSYNEQFF.

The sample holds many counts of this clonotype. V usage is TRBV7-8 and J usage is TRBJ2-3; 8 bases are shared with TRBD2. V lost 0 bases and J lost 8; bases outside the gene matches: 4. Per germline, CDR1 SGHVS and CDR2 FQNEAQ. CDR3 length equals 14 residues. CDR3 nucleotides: TGTGCCAGCAGCTTAGCCGGGGGGGACGGTACGCAGTATTTT. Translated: CASSLAGGDGTQYF. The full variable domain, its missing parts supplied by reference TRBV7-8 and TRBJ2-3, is GAGVSQSPRYKVAKRGQDVALRCDPISGHVSLFWYQQALGQGPEFLTYFQNEAQLDKSGLPSDRFFAERPEGSVSTLKIQRTQQEDSAVYLCASSLAGGDGTQYFGPGTRLTVL.

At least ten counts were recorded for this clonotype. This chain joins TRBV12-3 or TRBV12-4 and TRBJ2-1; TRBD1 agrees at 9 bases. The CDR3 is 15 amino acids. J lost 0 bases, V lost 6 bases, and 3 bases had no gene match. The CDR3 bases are TGTGCCAGCAGGGGACAGGGAAGCTCCTACAATGAGCAGTTCTTC. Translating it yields CASRGQGSSYNEQFF.

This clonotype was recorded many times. CDR3: CASSLGQMNTEAFF. The CDR3 DNA reads TGTGCCAGCAGCTTGGGACAGATGAACACTGAAGCTTTCTTT. V usage is TRBV5-4 and J usage is TRBJ1-1; D might be TRBD1 (5 bases). The V gene's germline CDR1 is SGHNT and CDR2 YYREEE (reference sequence). The CDR3 has 14 amino acids. V lost 0 bases and J lost 0, with 6 bases in between. Using reference TRBV5-4 and TRBJ1-1 for the parts outside the CDR3, the full variable domain is ETGVTQSPTHLIKTRGQQVTLRCSSQSGHNTVSWYQQALGQGPQFIFQYYREEENGRGNFPPRFSGLQFPNYSSELNVNALELDDSALYLCASSLGQMNTEAFFGQGTRLTVV.

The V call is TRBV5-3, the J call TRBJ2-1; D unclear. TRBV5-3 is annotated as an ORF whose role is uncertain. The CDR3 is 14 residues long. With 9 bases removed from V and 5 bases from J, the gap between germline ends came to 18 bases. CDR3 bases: TGTGCCATGAGCCCCGAGCTACGGCACAATGAGCAGTTCTTC. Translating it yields CAMSPELRHNEQFF.

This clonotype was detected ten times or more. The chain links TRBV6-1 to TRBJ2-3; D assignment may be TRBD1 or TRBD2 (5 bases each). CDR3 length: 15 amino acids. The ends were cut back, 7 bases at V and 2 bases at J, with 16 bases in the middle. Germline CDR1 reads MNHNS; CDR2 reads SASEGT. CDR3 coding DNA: TGTGCCAGCACCCAGGGTGGGGGTCTCACAGATACGCAGTATTTT. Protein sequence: CASTQGGGLTDTQYF.

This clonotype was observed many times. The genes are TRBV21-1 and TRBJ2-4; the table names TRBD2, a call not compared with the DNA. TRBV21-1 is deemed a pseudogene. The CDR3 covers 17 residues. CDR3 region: CASSKAEFLAGLNIQYF. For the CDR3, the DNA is TGTGCCAGCAGCAAAGCGGAATTTCTAGCGGGGTTAAACATTCAGTACTTC.

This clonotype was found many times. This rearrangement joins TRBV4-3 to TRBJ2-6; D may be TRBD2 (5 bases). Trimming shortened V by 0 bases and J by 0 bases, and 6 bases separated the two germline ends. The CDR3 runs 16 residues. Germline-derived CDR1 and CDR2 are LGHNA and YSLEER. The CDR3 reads CASSQEGSSGANVLTF. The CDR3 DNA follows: TGCGCCAGCAGCCAAGAAGGGAGCTCTGGGGCCAACGTCCTGACTTTC.

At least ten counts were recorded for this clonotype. CDR3 bases: TGTGCCAGCAGTGCTCAGGGGGCCTACGAGCAGTACTTC. Translating it yields CASSAQGAYEQYF. The chain recombines TRBV12-3 or TRBV12-4 with TRBJ2-7, with TRBD1 matching 7 bases. The CDR3 runs to 13 residues. With 5 bases clipped from V and 2 bases from J, the junction kept 3 bases outside the gene matches.

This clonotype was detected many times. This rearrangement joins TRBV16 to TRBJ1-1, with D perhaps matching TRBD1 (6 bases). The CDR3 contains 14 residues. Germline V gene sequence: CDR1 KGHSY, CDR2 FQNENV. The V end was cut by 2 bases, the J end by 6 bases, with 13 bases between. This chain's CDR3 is CASSQLQGTAEAFF. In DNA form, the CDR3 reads TGTGCCAGCAGCCAACTTCAGGGGACGGCTGAAGCTTTCTTT.

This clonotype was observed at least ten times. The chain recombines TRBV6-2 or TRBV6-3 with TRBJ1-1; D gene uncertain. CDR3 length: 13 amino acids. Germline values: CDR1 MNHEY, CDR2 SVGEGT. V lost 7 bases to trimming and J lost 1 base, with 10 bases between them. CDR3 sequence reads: CASTNGRNTEAFF. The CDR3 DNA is TGTGCCAGCACCAACGGGAGGAACACTGAAGCTTTCTTT.

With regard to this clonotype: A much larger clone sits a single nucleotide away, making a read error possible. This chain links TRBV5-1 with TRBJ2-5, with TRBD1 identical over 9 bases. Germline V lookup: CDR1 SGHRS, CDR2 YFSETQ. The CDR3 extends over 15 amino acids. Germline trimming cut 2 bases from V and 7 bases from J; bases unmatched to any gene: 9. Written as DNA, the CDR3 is TGCGCCAGCAGCTTAATCACAGGGGGCGAGGGGACCCAGTACTTC. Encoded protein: CASSLITGGEGTQYF.

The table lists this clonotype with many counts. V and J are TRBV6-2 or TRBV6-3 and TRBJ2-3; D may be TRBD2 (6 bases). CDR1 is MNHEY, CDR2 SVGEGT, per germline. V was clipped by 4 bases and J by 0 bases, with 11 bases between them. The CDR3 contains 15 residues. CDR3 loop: CASSLLARSTDTQYF. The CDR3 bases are TGTGCCAGCAGTTTGCTAGCGAGGAGCACAGATACGCAGTATTTT.

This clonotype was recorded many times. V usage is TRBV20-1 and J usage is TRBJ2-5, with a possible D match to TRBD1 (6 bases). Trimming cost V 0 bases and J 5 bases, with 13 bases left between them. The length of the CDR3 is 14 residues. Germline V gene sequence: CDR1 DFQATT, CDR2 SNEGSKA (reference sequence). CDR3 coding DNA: TGCAGTGCTAGAGATTTGGGGGCCCAGGAGACCCAGTACTTC. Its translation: CSARDLGAQETQYF.

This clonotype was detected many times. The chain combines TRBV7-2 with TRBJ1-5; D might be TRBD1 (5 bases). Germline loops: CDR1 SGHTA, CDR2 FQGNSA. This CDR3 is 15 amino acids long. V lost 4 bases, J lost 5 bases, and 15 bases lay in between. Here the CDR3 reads CASSYRGRSHQPQHF. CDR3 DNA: TGTGCCAGCAGCTACCGGGGGAGGAGTCATCAGCCCCAGCATTTT.

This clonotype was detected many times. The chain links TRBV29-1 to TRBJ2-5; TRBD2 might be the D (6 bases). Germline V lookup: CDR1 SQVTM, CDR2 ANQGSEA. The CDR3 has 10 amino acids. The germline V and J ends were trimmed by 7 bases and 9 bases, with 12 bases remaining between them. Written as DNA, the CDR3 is TGCAGCGCCCTGGGGGGACCCCAGTACTTC. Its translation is CSALGGPQYF.

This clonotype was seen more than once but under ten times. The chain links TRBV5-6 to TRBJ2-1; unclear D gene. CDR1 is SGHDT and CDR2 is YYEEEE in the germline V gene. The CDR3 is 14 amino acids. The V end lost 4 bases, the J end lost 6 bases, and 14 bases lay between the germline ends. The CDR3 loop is CASSPGLLCNEQFF. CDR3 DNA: TGTGCCAGCAGCCCCGGGCTCCTCTGCAATGAGCAGTTCTTC.

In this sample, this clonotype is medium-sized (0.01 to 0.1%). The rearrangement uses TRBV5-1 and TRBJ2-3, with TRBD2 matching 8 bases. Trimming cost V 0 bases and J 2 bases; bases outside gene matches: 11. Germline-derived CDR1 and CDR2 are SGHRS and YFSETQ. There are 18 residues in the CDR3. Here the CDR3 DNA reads TGCGCCAGCAGCTTGGTCGGGGTCTTCGGGGGGGACACAGATACGCAGTATTTT. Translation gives CASSLVGVFGGDTDTQYF.

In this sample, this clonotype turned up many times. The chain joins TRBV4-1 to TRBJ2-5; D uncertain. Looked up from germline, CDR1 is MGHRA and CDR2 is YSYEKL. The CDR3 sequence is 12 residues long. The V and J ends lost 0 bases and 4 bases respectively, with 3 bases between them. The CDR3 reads CASSQDTETQYF. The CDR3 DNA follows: TGCGCCAGCAGCCAAGATACAGAGACCCAGTACTTC.